This entry lists 8 T cell receptor beta chains sequenced from one sample in a study of control samples from healthy donors and cancer patients. Only in-frame clones appear in the TCRdb table, and some are missing; sequencing was by immunoSEQ multiplex PCR. This sample has approximately 94,000 clones, with about 86% found just once. The sample was blood. The source of these receptors is a woman aged 45 to 65 in good health.

The chain has TRBV11-2 and TRBJ1-2; D is ambiguous. CDR3 size: 17 residues. Between the trimmed V and J ends, which lost 1 base and 0 bases, there was a span of 15 bases. The germline gives CDR1 SGHAT, CDR2 FQNNGV. CDR3 amino acids: CASSLGLTTWANYGYTF. CDR3 DNA: TGTGCCAGCAGCTTAGGATTGACAACCTGGGCTAACTATGGCTACACCTTC.

CDR3 nucleotides: TGTGCCAGCAGCTTAGGAAGTCAGCCCCAGCATTTT. This codes for CASSLGSQPQHF. The rearrangement joins TRBV7-9 to TRBJ1-5; D gene uncertain. Trimming took 1 base from V and 6 from J, leaving 4 bases between them. Per germline, CDR1 SEHNR and CDR2 FQNEAQ (reference sequence). The CDR3 runs to 12 residues.

This clone was counted between two and nine times. The chain couples TRBV10-3 to TRBJ1-3, with D possibly TRBD1 on 6 matching bases. The CDR3 spans 12 residues. The V end was cut by 6 bases, the J end by 10 bases, with 13 bases between. Germline CDR1 is ENHRY and CDR2 is SYGVKD. The CDR3: CAIRAGETTIYF. DNA of the CDR3: TGTGCCATCAGGGCAGGGGAAACGACCATATATTTT.

The V gene is TRBV15, the J gene TRBJ1-4; weak D call: TRBD1 (6 bases). Germline V gives CDR1 LNHNV, CDR2 YYDKDF (reference sequence). Trimming stripped 5 bases from V and 7 bases from J, with 14 bases between. This CDR3 contains 14 residues. CDR3 amino acids: CATSPPGAVEKLFF. CDR3 nucleotide sequence: TGTGCCACCAGCCCCCCGGGGGCCGTTGAAAAACTGTTTTTT.

The rearrangement uses TRBV6-1 and TRBJ1-1; maybe TRBD1 (5 bases). Per the germline V gene, CDR1 is MNHNS and CDR2 is SASEGT. The CDR3 is made up of 15 amino acids. Trimming removed 3 bases from V and 1 base from J, with 12 bases in between. CDR3 amino acids: CASSDPGRANTEAFF. In DNA form, the CDR3 reads TGTGCCAGCAGTGACCCCGGCAGGGCGAACACTGAAGCTTTCTTT.

V usage is TRBV5-1 and J usage is TRBJ1-2, with TRBD1 matching over 7 bases. This CDR3 spans 15 amino acids. Trimming cost V 4 bases and J 1 base; bases outside gene matches: 7. Germline CDR1 reads SGHRS; CDR2 reads YFSETQ. CDR3 protein: CASSPLGQFNYGYTF. The CDR3 nucleotides read TGCGCCAGCAGCCCCTTGGGACAGTTTAACTATGGCTACACCTTC.

This chain links TRBV19 with TRBJ1-1; tentatively, D is TRBD1 (5 bases). The CDR3 covers 14 residues. Germline CDR1 and CDR2: LNHDA and SQIVND (reference sequence). V was shortened by 3 bases and J by 1 base, with 9 bases between the two germline ends. In nucleotides, the CDR3 is TGTGCCAGTAGTATTTCGGGGCAGAACACTGAAGCTTTCTTT. Protein product: CASSISGQNTEAFF.

V and J are TRBV5-1 and TRBJ2-6, with D maybe TRBD1 (6 bases). With 2 bases removed from V and 10 bases from J, the gap between germline ends came to 10 bases. The CDR3 runs 13 residues. Germline CDR1 SGHRS, CDR2 YFSETQ. In nucleotides, the CDR3 is TGCGCCAGCAGCTTCGGGACACAGAACGTCCTGACTTTC. This sequence encodes CASSFGTQNVLTF.